The entry that follows covers one T cell receptor beta chain sequence. Its recognized antigen is unknown. Per-base quality was not reported, and no clone a single base away is much larger than it. The record originates from a study of shared clonotypes between healthy human individuals (dated by TCRdb to 2020 to 2021). Concerning the study at large: Two women and a few men aged 18 to 49 years were included in the cohort. To estimate repertoire size and how much clonotypes are shared between individuals, the study performed deep sequencing of blood TCR repertoires from a handful of healthy adults. Between about 0.85 and 10 billion PBMCs per donor were obtained by leukapheresis. For each donor, three plates each were used for CD4 naive and CD4 memory, two plates were used for CD8 naive, and one plate was used for CD8 memory. To increase sequencing depth and limit assay-specific biases, TCR repertoire library preparation and sequencing were carried out by different laboratories using diverse techniques. The investigation overall reported the following: Compared with non-shared clonotypes, clonotypes shared by all four sorted-subset donors had higher generation probabilities. Based on pairwise subsampling, the degree of clonotype sharing among donors was expected to be affected by sequencing depth. Across four donors, approximately 5% of naive CD4, over 3% of naive CD8, about 2% of memory CD4, and about 0.44% of memory CD8 clonotypes were shared. Because the study included a small number of donors, the genetic and exposure-history diversity represented was limited. Sampling was restricted to blood, and TCR repertoires in tissue are likely to differ from TCR repertoires in blood. Larger estimated clonotype richness was generally found for naive subsets than for memory subsets. Rarefaction of sorted-subset datasets indicated incomplete sequencing despite the large sequencing depth.

Healthy HIV-negative adults with no recently reported acute infections or vaccinations were included as donors. Every donor was a Caucasian adult living in Nashville, Tennessee, USA. Magnetic negative selection was used to enrich CD4+ T cells, after which naive cells were positively selected on CD45RA and the negative fraction became the memory subset. Blood was obtained by leukapheresis, after which PBMCs were separated by Ficoll-Histopaque density gradient centrifugation and cryopreserved in liquid nitrogen vapor phase. Analytical flow cytometry was used to check the purity and quantity of every magnetically sorted T cell population. From each sorted fraction, genomic DNA was isolated and quantified by UV absorbance on a Nanodrop 2000c. CDR3 length: 12 amino acids, cysteine to phenylalanine. Of all the DNA, just the CDR3 is kept, 36 bases in frame from base 1. CDR1 and CDR2, per the germline V gene, are MDHEN and SYDVKM. At the junction V is shortened by 5 bases and J by 7 bases, with 11 bases in between.

TCR CDR3 regions were amplified from genomic DNA by multiplex PCR using the deep immunoSEQ assay. Genomic DNA extracted from each cell subset was distributed evenly over all wells of several immunoSEQ 96-well plates, and each plate served as one replicate. Each replicate PCR for sorted subsets received roughly 0.2 ug genomic DNA, equal to 28,000 or so T cell genomes. Purified libraries were quantified with a Qubit 3.0 fluorometer, sized on a Bioanalyzer 2100, and re-quantified with the KAPA Library Quantification kit. Each immunoSEQ 96-well plate was sequenced on its own single-read 150-cycle Illumina NextSeq 550 flow cell. Under the source paper's analysis protocol: Because the immunoSEQ output included only junctional sequences and no quality scores, the filtering could not be the same as the filtering used for full-length reads. To assign V/J genes and CDR3, sequences were annotated against IMGT germline references using PyIR, a Python wrapper for IgBLAST v1.9. Reads were filtered out if the reads had weak V/J assignments (E-value above 1e-6), no CDR3, stop codons, out-of-frame junctions, or ambiguous translated residues. V3J clonotypes were defined as sequences sharing an identical inferred V gene, J gene, and CDR3 amino acid sequence. Percentage overlap between repertoires was calculated by dividing the number of shared unique clonotypes by the size of the smaller repertoire. Repertoire richness was assessed with RTK rarefaction, the Chao1 estimator, and Recon v2.1 estimates of unobserved clonotypes. Generation probabilities for all TCRbeta clonotypes obtained by the gDNA method from several donors were computed using OLGA. TCRdb mirrors the immuneACCESS table, restricted to in-frame sequences. Some clones are absent from its copies; in checked studies, under half trace to an unresolved V gene, and the reason for the others is unknown. V, J and clone size were drawn from that table, and D and trimming were deduced from the DNA. The sample table lists nearly 1 million clones, 60% to 85% of them with a count of one. About 1.5% of the sample comes from the top ten.

This receptor chain uses TRBV28 and TRBJ1-2, with a weak D call of TRBD1 (5 bases match). This TCR was recovered from a man between 18 and 35 years old in good health. The specimen was memory CD4+ T cells sorted from blood. Reading the label with the study, this specimen's cell subset or site is: CD45RA-negative fraction. The nucleotide sequence is TGTGCCAGCAGTACCCAAAGGGGTGGCTACACCTTC. The resulting protein is CASSTQRGGYTF.